This passage covers 6 T cell receptor beta chains from one sample sequenced in a study of cytomegalovirus exposure and HLA in healthy donors. Only in-frame clones appear in the TCRdb table, and some are missing; sequencing was by immunoSEQ multiplex PCR. This table holds under 200,000 clones, about nine tenths found once. Sample: PBMCs. These receptors all come from a woman in her twenties or thirties in good health and CMV-seronegative.

The chain links TRBV20-1 to TRBJ2-7, with D uncertain. There are 11 residues in the CDR3. The V end was cut by 3 bases, the J end by 3 bases, with 6 bases between. CDR1 and CDR2 (germline): DFQATT, SNEGSKA (reference sequence). CDR3 region: CSASGGYEQYF. DNA for the CDR3: TGCAGTGCTAGTGGCGGCTACGAGCAGTACTTC.

The V gene is TRBV6-5, the J gene TRBJ1-2; D remains ambiguous. Trimming took off 0 bases at V and 5 bases at J, with 10 bases between the two ends. The CDR3 has 14 amino acids. From germline, CDR1 is MNHEY and CDR2 SVGAGI. The CDR3 DNA reads TGTGCCAGCAGTTACTCGGTCGGGCAGTATGGCTACACCTTC. Translated: CASSYSVGQYGYTF.

This clone was detected a few times. V and J are TRBV11-2 and TRBJ2-1; D could derive from TRBD1 or TRBD2 (5 bases each). V was pared by 2 bases and J by 10 bases, with 15 bases between. The CDR3 contains 14 residues. In germline, CDR1 is SGHAT, CDR2 FQNNGV. The CDR3 loop reads CASSLMGDRKEQFF. CDR3 nucleotide sequence: TGTGCCAGCAGCTTAATGGGGGATCGAAAGGAGCAGTTCTTC.

This clone was picked up one time. The chain links TRBV27 to TRBJ1-6; D gene ambiguous. The CDR3 is made up of 13 amino acids. Looked up from germline, CDR1 is MNHEY and CDR2 is SMNVEV (reference sequence). With 3 bases removed from V and 0 bases from J, the gap between germline ends came to 0 bases. The CDR3 DNA is TGTGCCAGCAGTTTCTCCTATAATTCACCCCTCCACTTT. Its translation is CASSFSYNSPLHF.

This clone was recorded a few times. The chain couples TRBV5-4 to TRBJ2-2; 8 bases agree with TRBD2. CDR1 is SGHNT and CDR2 is YYREEE in the germline V gene (reference sequence). The CDR3 loop spans 15 amino acids. Trimming removed 4 bases from V and 5 bases from J; junction bases left unmatched: 7. CDR3 protein: CASSRGGLWTGELFF. The CDR3 DNA follows: TGTGCCAGCAGCCGCGGGGGGTTGTGGACCGGGGAGCTGTTTTTT.

The J gene is TRBJ1-1, the V gene TRBV7-2; D might be TRBD1 (5 bases). Trimming removed 1 base at V and 2 bases at J, with 8 bases between. The CDR3 totals 14 residues. From germline, CDR1 is SGHTA and CDR2 FQGNSA. CDR3 DNA: TGTGCCAGCAGCTTAGGGGGGGGTAACACTGAAGCTTTCTTT. Protein sequence: CASSLGGGNTEAFF.